This T cell receptor (beta chain) was identified during a study of immune cell composition in non-small cell lung cancer. CDR1 and CDR2 (germline): SNHLY, FYNNEI. This CDR3 comprises 13 residues. V was cut by 2 bases and J by 7 bases, with 9 bases left in between. This clone was detected only a few times. Measured with immunoSEQ multiplex PCR; TCRdb has only the in-frame clones, and not every one. This table holds 4,000 to 5,500 clones, 83% found once. V is TRBV2 and J is TRBJ2-1; D is unclear. Sequences were obtained from lung tumor tissue. The receptor was derived from a human donor with non-small cell lung cancer. The CDR3 sequence: CASSELVGNEQFF. The CDR3 region has the DNA TGTGCCAGCAGTGAACTAGTTGGTAATGAGCAGTTCTTC.